These 20 T cell receptor beta chains originate from one sample sequenced in a study of T cell responses to AZD1222 COVID-19 vaccine. Profiling relied on immunoSEQ multiplex PCR, and the TCRdb table lists in-frame clones only, not all of them. The profile shows around 78,000 clones, around 86% of them singletons. The input for sequencing was peripheral blood, taken on day 0 of AZD1222 vaccination. The receptors come from an adult in good health.

This CDR3 is CASSLEGEQYF. The CDR3 coding sequence is TGTGCCAGCAGCCTTGAAGGGGAGCAGTACTTC. J is TRBJ2-7 and V is TRBV28, with D unresolved. The CDR3 has 11 residues. Deletions cut 6 bases from V and 7 bases from J, with 10 bases between. Germline V lookup: CDR1 MDHEN, CDR2 SYDVKM.

The chain couples TRBV7-3 to TRBJ1-5; D remains ambiguous. The CDR3 runs to 12 residues. V was trimmed by 4 bases and J by 9 bases, leaving 10 bases between them. Germline V CDR1 and CDR2: SGHTA, FQGTGA. Written as DNA, the CDR3 is TGTGCCAGCAGCTCCTATATACTGCCCCAGCATTTT. Protein sequence: CASSSYILPQHF.

CDR3 protein: CASSAGSPSPLHF. CDR3 coding DNA: TGTGCCAGCAGTGCGGGGTCCCCTTCACCCCTCCACTTT. This chain links TRBV25-1 with TRBJ1-6, with D unclear. V lost 4 bases and J lost 9, with 10 bases in between. Germline values: CDR1 MGHDK, CDR2 SYGVNS. The CDR3 has 13 amino acids.

The V call is TRBV18, the J call TRBJ2-2, with D uncertain. The germline gives CDR1 KGHSH, CDR2 LQKENI. This CDR3 has 15 amino acids. The V gene lost 7 bases and the J gene lost 1 base, with 13 bases spanning the gap. The CDR3 DNA is TGTGCCAGCTACCCTACTTTAGGGAACACCGGGGAGCTGTTTTTT. Protein sequence: CASYPTLGNTGELFF.

This chain connects TRBV6-5 to TRBJ1-1; D is unresolved. Germline loops: CDR1 MNHEY, CDR2 SVGAGI. CDR3 length: 15 residues. Trimming pared 8 bases from V and 1 base from J, leaving 17 bases between. The DNA of the CDR3 is TGTGCCAGCTTAATGGGTGGGAACTCGAACACTGAAGCTTTCTTT. Encoded protein: CASLMGGNSNTEAFF.

This clone showed up just a few times. This chain uses TRBV6-2 or TRBV6-3 with TRBJ2-7; TRBD1 agrees at 9 bases. Trimming cost V 6 bases and J 3 bases; bases outside gene matches: 6. The CDR3 runs to 14 residues. Germline V gene data show CDR1 as MNHEY and CDR2 as SVGEGT. In DNA form, the CDR3 reads TGTGCCAGCAGCCGTGGGGACAGGGACTACGAGCAGTACTTC. Amino acid sequence: CASSRGDRDYEQYF.

The chain joins TRBV30 to TRBJ2-1, with D hard to call. The CDR3 consists of 13 residues. Germline CDR1 reads GTSNPN; CDR2 reads SVGIG (reference sequence). The germline V and J ends were trimmed by 0 bases and 6 bases, with 9 bases remaining between them. DNA of the CDR3: TGTGCCTGGAGTGTACAGCTAGGCAATGAGCAGTTCTTC. Its translation: CAWSVQLGNEQFF. Using reference TRBV30 and TRBJ2-1 for the parts outside the CDR3, the full variable domain is SQTIHQWPATLVQPVGSPLSLECTVEGTSNPNLYWYRQAAGRGLQLLFYSVGIGQISSEVPQNLSASRPQDRQFILSSKKLLLSDSGFYLCAWSVQLGNEQFFGPGTRLTVL.

V usage is TRBV7-3 and J usage is TRBJ2-1; a weak D match, TRBD2 (5 bases). V was shortened by 5 bases and J by 6 bases, with 14 bases between the two germline ends. This CDR3 has 14 amino acids. Germline-derived CDR1 and CDR2 are SGHTA and FQGTGA. The CDR3 loop reads CASSNKRGSNEQFF. The CDR3 DNA reads as TGTGCCAGCAGCAACAAACGGGGTTCCAATGAGCAGTTCTTC.

The gene calls are TRBV20-1 and TRBJ2-3; D assignment may be TRBD1 or TRBD2 (6 bases each). Looked up from germline, CDR1 is DFQATT and CDR2 is SNEGSKA (reference sequence). V lost 7 bases and J lost 4, with 9 bases in between. The CDR3 totals 11 residues. Here the CDR3 reads CSVGGADTQYF. The CDR3 DNA reads TGCAGTGTCGGGGGCGCAGATACGCAGTATTTT.

The rearrangement links TRBV6-4 to TRBJ1-2, with D possibly being TRBD1 (6 bases). CDR1 is MRHNA, CDR2 SNTAGT, per germline. With 4 bases removed from V and 4 bases from J, the gap between germline ends came to 16 bases. This CDR3 region has 15 residues. CDR3 DNA sequence: TGTGCCAGCAGTGGAGGGCCGGGGGGCGGCTATGGCTACACCTTC. Its protein is CASSGGPGGGYGYTF.

J is TRBJ2-1 and V is TRBV11-2; 12 nucleotides match TRBD2. This CDR3 spans 15 amino acids. CDR1 and CDR2 (germline): SGHAT, FQNNGV. V lost 6 bases to trimming and J lost 7 bases; unmatched junction nucleotides: 7. CDR3 region: CASRPLAGGRNEQFF. CDR3 nucleotides: TGTGCCAGCAGGCCTCTAGCGGGGGGGCGGAATGAGCAGTTCTTC.

The J gene is TRBJ2-1, the V gene TRBV3-1 (or the pseudogene TRBV3-2), with 8 bases identical to TRBD2. The V gene's germline CDR1 is LGHDT and CDR2 YNNKEL (reference sequence). The length of the CDR3 is 16 residues. The trim removed 1 base at V and 5 bases at J, leaving 7 bases unmatched. CDR3 residues: CASSQGTPGLDNEQFF. CDR3 DNA: TGTGCCAGCAGCCAAGGCACCCCGGGACTAGACAATGAGCAGTTCTTC.

The J gene is TRBJ1-2, the V gene TRBV2; D is possibly TRBD1 (5 bases). V was shortened by 10 bases and J by 8 bases, with 14 bases between the two germline ends. CDR1 is SNHLY and CDR2 is FYNNEI in the germline V gene. The CDR3 sequence is 11 residues long. CDR3 loop: CATGAREGYTF. The DNA for the CDR3 is TGTGCCACCGGGGCGAGGGAGGGCTACACCTTC.

The rearrangement joins TRBV2 to TRBJ2-5, with D uncertain. Germline CDR1 and CDR2: SNHLY and FYNNEI. CDR3 length: 12 amino acids. Trimming shortened V by 8 bases and J by 5 bases, and 12 bases separated the two germline ends. CDR3 bases: TGTGCCAGCGGGCGTGGGGTTGAGACCCAGTACTTC. Its protein is CASGRGVETQYF.

This chain connects TRBV4-1 to TRBJ1-1, with TRBD1 identical over 7 bases. The CDR3 is made up of 14 amino acids. The trim removed 4 bases at V and 5 bases at J, leaving 7 bases unmatched. Germline V gene sequence: CDR1 MGHRA, CDR2 YSYEKL. CDR3 coding DNA: TGCGCCAGCAGCCTGGACAGGACCGGAACTGAAGCTTTCTTT. Protein product: CASSLDRTGTEAFF.

The chain combines TRBV27 with TRBJ1-1; a weak D match, TRBD1 (6 bases). Per the germline V gene, CDR1 is MNHEY and CDR2 is SMNVEV (reference sequence). V was cut by 1 base and J by 4 bases, with 19 bases left in between. The CDR3 contains 17 residues. CDR3 sequence reads: CASSLYKTPGGRTEAFF. The CDR3 DNA follows: TGTGCCAGCAGTTTATACAAAACGCCGGGGGGCCGCACTGAAGCTTTCTTT.

This chain joins TRBV5-1 and TRBJ1-1; D call uncertain. Germline V gene data show CDR1 as SGHRS and CDR2 as YFSETQ. The CDR3 covers 15 residues. V shed 2 bases and J shed 3 bases, with 14 bases lying between them. The CDR3 reads CASSFRRSGDTEAFF. In DNA form, the CDR3 reads TGCGCCAGCAGCTTTCGGCGTTCCGGGGACACTGAAGCTTTCTTT.

The V gene is TRBV3-1 (or the pseudogene TRBV3-2), the J gene TRBJ2-5; D call uncertain. Trimming left V 7 bases short and J 2 bases short, with 8 bases between. The length of the CDR3 is 12 residues. Germline values: CDR1 LGHDT, CDR2 YNNKEL (reference sequence). CDR3 coding DNA: TGTGCCAGCACCCTTGATCAAGAGACCCAGTACTTC. As protein: CASTLDQETQYF.

The chain couples TRBV13 to TRBJ2-5, with a weak D call TRBD1 (6 bases). This CDR3 is built from 14 residues. The ends were cut back, 0 bases at V and 4 bases at J, with 9 bases in the middle. The V gene's germline CDR1 is PRHDT and CDR2 FYEKMQ (reference sequence). CDR3 DNA: TGTGCCAGCAGCTTAGGACAGGGCATAGAGACCCAGTACTTC. Protein product: CASSLGQGIETQYF.

V usage is TRBV6-4 and J usage is TRBJ2-6, with 7 bases matching TRBD1. The germline CDR1 and CDR2 sequences are MRHNA and SNTAGT. The CDR3 contains 15 residues. V was clipped by 10 bases and J by 0 bases; unmatched bases: 6. The CDR3 region is CATATGSSGANVLTF. The DNA of the CDR3 is TGTGCCACGGCGACAGGGAGCTCTGGGGCCAACGTCCTGACTTTC.